The rows below give T cell receptor beta chains drawn from one sample of a study of T cells in Graves' hyperthyroidism and ophthalmopathy. MiXCR, applied by TCRdb to the multiplex PCR reads, yields one record per CDR3 protein. Of roughly 600,000 distinct CDR3 sequences in the sample, more than 12% are singletons; the top ten hold around 12%. The sample taken for sequencing was blood. The receptors shown here come from a woman in her 50s with Graves' ophthalmopathy. Both conserved end residues are part of each CDR3. A D gene is named only where the DNA matches it firmly. Clone size is not always given. Where it is, it says once, few, many or a class for expanded clones.

d_gene	abundance	v_gene	j_gene	CDR3aa	CDR3nt
TRBD2	many	TRBV11-2	TRBJ2-1	CASSSLGGSSYNEQFF	TGTGCCAGCAGCTCCCTCGGCGGGAGCTCCTACAATGAGCAGTTCTTC
TRBD1	few	TRBV20-1	TRBJ1-6	CSARETGGRSPLHF	TGCAGTGCAAGAGAAACAGGGGGGCGTTCACCCCTCCACTTT
NA	many	TRBV12-3/TRBV12-4	TRBJ2-3	CASSFLALSTDTQYF	TGTGCCAGCAGTTTTCTAGCCCTTAGCACAGATACGCAGTATTTT
NA	few	TRBV5-1	TRBJ2-3	CASSLRSALSTDTQYF	TGCGCCAGCAGCTTGCGGAGCGCCCTGAGCACAGATACGCAGTATTTT
NA	many	TRBV5-1	TRBJ2-7	CASSLAQRRIYEQYF	TGCGCCAGCAGCTTGGCCCAGCGGAGAATCTACGAGCAGTACTTC
NA	NA	TRBV5-4	TRBJ2-7	CASSSRDKLYEQYF	TGTGCCAGCAGCTCCCGGGACAAATTGTACGAGCAGTACTTC
NA	many	TRBV7-2	TRBJ1-1	CASSQGWNTEAFF	TGTGCCAGCAGCCAGGGCTGGAACACTGAAGCTTTCTTT
NA	few	TRBV18	TRBJ2-2	CASSSGLRAEPKKVTGELFF	TGTGCCAGCTCATCGGGACTCAGAGCCGAACCCAAGAAGGTCACCGGGGAGCTGTTTTTT
NA	few	TRBV5-1	TRBJ2-7	CASTSTGTRSYEQYF	TGCGCCAGCACCTCGACCGGGACCCGCTCCTACGAGCAGTACTTC
TRBD1	NA	TRBV12-3/TRBV12-4	TRBJ1-3	CASSKRGQGSSGNTIYF	TGTGCCAGCAGTAAAAGGGGACAGGGGAGCTCTGGAAACACCATATATTTT
TRBD1	NA	TRBV7-3	TRBJ2-1	CASSSGQGSSYEQFF	TGTGCCAGCAGCTCCGGACAGGGGAGCTCCTACGAGCAGTTCTTC
NA	many	TRBV6-2/TRBV6-3	TRBJ1-1	CASSYSTSQALNTEAFF	TGTGCCAGCAGTTACTCGACTAGTCAGGCCTTGAACACTGAAGCTTTCTTT
NA	many	TRBV12-3/TRBV12-4	TRBJ1-5	CASSFGGQSQPQHF	TGTGCCAGCAGTTTTGGGGGGCAGAGTCAGCCCCAGCATTTT
TRBD2	many	TRBV5-1	TRBJ2-1	CASSSRTSGYNEQFF	TGCGCCAGCAGCTCGCGAACTAGCGGCTACAATGAGCAGTTCTTC
NA	few	TRBV15	TRBJ2-1	CATSSRVYNEQFF	TGTGCCACCAGCAGCCGGGTCTACAATGAGCAGTTCTTC